A single sample gave rise to the 6 T cell receptor beta chains below, sequenced in a study of Graves' ophthalmopathy and Graves' hyperthyroidism. Amplification from RNA transcripts yielded the TCR beta CDR3 regions. The first-round RT-PCR employed HTBI primers together with the Qiagen OneStep RT-PCR kit. A multiplex PCR was then performed as the second round. TCRdb processed the multiplex PCR reads anew with MiXCR; each CDR3 protein has one entry. The sample shows hundreds of thousands of distinct CDR3 sequences, roughly 41% of them seen only once. The specimen sequenced was peripheral blood. These TCRs come from an adult man with Graves' ophthalmopathy.

This clonotype was detected many times. The V call is TRBV14, the J call TRBJ1-1; D unresolved. V lost 3 bases and J lost 1, with 9 bases in between. Germline CDR1 reads SGHDN; CDR2 reads FVKESK. The CDR3 runs 14 residues. As DNA, the CDR3 is TGTGCCAGCAGCCATCCCGGAAGGAACACTGAAGCTTTCTTT. Amino acids: CASSHPGRNTEAFF.

Ten or more counts support this clonotype. The J gene is TRBJ1-4, the V gene TRBV20-1, with 7 bases that match TRBD1. Germline V gene lookup returns CDR1 DFQATT and CDR2 SNEGSKA (reference sequence). V gave up 3 bases and J gave up 10 bases; unmatched junction bases: 8. There are 13 residues in the CDR3. The CDR3 sequence is CSASSTHRGKLFF. DNA of the CDR3: TGCAGTGCTAGTTCTACACACAGGGGAAAACTGTTTTTT.

This clonotype occurred a few times. The germline gene is not matched at one end of the junction; a read error may be the cause. The chain uses TRBV10-2 and TRBJ2-7; D is uncertain. The CDR3 consists of 16 residues. In germline, CDR1 is WSHSY, CDR2 SAAADI. CDR3 loop: CASSQEGGTFSYEQYF. The CDR3, as DNA: TGTGCCAGCAGCCAAGAAGGTGGCACCTTCTCCTACGAGCAGTACTTC.

In regard to this clonotype: This may be a read error: a much more frequent sequence differs by one nucleotide. The CDR3 end shows no conserved phenylalanine or tryptophan, and so a read error is likely. The chain combines TRBV5-1 with TRBJ1-2, with 8 nucleotides matching TRBD1. This CDR3 comprises 12 residues. CDR1 and CDR2 (germline): SGHRS, YFSETQ. V shed 4 bases, J shed 8 bases, and the junction held 4 bases outside the gene matches. Here the CDR3 reads CASSIQGEGYTS. DNA of the CDR3: TGCGCCAGCAGCATACAGGGGGAGGGCTACACCTCC.

This clonotype has a count of ten or more. The chain employs TRBV24-1 and TRBJ2-5, with 11 bases matching TRBD1. The trim removed 3 bases at V and 3 bases at J, leaving 5 bases unmatched. Germline V gene lookup returns CDR1 KGHDR and CDR2 SFDVKD. The CDR3 runs to 16 residues. CDR3 region: CATSDIRTGGKETQYF. The CDR3 bases are TGTGCCACCAGTGATATCAGGACAGGGGGCAAAGAGACCCAGTACTTC.

In the case of this clonotype: This may arise from a read error, as a much more abundant clone is one base away. V gene TRBV10-3 combines with J gene TRBJ1-2; a possible D gene is TRBD1 (6 bases). Germline assignment: CDR1 ENHRY and CDR2 SYGVKD. Trimming pared 8 bases from V and 5 bases from J, leaving 15 bases between. There are 13 residues in the CDR3. CDR3 loop: CAIGNRAGYGYTF. CDR3 nucleotides: TGTGCCATCGGGAACAGGGCCGGGTATGGCTACACCTTC.